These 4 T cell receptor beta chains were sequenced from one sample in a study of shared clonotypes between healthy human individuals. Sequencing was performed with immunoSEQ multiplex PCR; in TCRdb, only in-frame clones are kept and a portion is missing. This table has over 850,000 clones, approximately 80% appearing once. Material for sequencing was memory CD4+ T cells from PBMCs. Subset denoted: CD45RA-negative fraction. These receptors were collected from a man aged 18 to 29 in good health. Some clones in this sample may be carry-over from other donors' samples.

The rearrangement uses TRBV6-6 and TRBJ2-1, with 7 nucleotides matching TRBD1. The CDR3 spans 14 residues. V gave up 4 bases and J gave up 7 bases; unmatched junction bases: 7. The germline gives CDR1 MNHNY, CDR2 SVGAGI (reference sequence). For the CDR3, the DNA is TGTGCCAGCAGTTCAACCGGGACAGAAAATGAGCAGTTCTTC. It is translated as CASSSTGTENEQFF.

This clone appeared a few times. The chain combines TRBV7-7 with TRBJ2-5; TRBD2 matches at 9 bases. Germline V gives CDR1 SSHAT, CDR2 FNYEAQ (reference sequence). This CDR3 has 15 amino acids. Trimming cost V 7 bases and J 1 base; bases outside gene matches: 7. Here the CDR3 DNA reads TGTGCCAGCATGGCCCTAGCGGGATCCCAAGAGACCCAGTACTTC. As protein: CASMALAGSQETQYF.

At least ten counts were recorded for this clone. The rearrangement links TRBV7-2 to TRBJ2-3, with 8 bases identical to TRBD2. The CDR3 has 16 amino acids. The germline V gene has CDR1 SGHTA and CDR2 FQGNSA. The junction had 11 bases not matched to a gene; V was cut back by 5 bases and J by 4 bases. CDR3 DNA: TGTGCCAGCAGCGTGGGACTAGGGGTCAACCCAGATACGCAGTATTTT. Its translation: CASSVGLGVNPDTQYF.

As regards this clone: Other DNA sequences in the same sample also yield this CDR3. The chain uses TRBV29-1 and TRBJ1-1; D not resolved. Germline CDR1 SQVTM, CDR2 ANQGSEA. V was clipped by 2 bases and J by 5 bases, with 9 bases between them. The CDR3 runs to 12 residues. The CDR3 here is CSVERGGTEAFF. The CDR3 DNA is TGCAGCGTTGAACGGGGAGGAACTGAAGCTTTCTTT.